This T cell receptor (beta chain) was profiled in a study of blood T cell repertoires in COVID-19. Study background: The origin of the acute and convalescent COVID-19 samples was the United States, Italy and Spain. T cells, B-cell-depleted T cells, or PBMCs supplied cDNA or gDNA.

In the original analysis: From reference gene primer amplification, estimates of nucleated cell counts were derived. Measured with immunoSEQ multiplex PCR; TCRdb has only the in-frame clones, and not every one. That table gives V, J and clone size, and the DNA gave D and trimming. The repertoire has 120,000 to 150,000 clones, around 81% of them found once; the top ten carry approximately 8%. Germline values: CDR1 KGHDR, CDR2 SFDVKD. The CDR3 spans 15 residues. J gave up 2 bases and V 3 bases, and 1 base lay outside the gene matches. The chain couples TRBV24-1 to TRBJ2-5; 11 nucleotides align to TRBD2. Sequencing was done on a sample of peripheral blood. The TCR originated in a human donor in a cohort sampled during active COVID-19. As DNA, the CDR3 is TGTGCCACCAGTGATCCTAGCGGGGGGCAAGAGACCCAGTACTTC. It codes for CATSDPSGGQETQYF.